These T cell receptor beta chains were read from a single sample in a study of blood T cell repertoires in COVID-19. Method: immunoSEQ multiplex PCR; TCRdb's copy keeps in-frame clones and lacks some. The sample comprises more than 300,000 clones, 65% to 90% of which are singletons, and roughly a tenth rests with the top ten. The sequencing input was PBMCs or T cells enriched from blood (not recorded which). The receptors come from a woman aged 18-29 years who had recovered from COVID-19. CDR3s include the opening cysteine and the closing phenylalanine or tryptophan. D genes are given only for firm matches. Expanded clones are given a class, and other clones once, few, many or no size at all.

TGTGCCAGCAGTTTGGCCTCTTCAGGGAACACTGAAGCTTTCTTT	CASSLASSGNTEAFF	NA	TRBV27	NA	TRBJ1-1
TGTGCCAGCAGTGACTCGCGGGACACTGAAGCTTTCTTT	CASSDSRDTEAFF	NA	TRBV6-4	NA	TRBJ1-1
TGTGCCATCAGTCGGACAGGGGACACCGGGGAGCTGTTTTTT	CAISRTGDTGELFF	NA	TRBV10-3	TRBD1	TRBJ2-2
TGTGCCAGCGCCCCGTTCGACAGGGGGCAATACGAGCAGTACTTC	CASAPFDRGQYEQYF	NA	TRBV6-6	TRBD1	TRBJ2-7
TGTGCCAGCAGCCAAGTTAAAGCGGCCGCGGCGGGCACCATATATTTT	CASSQVKAAAAGTIYF	NA	TRBV4-2	NA	TRBJ1-3
TGCGCCAGCAGCCCCGGGGATAGTGGCAATGAGCAGTTCTTC	CASSPGDSGNEQFF	NA	TRBV5-1	NA	TRBJ2-1
TGTGCCAGCGGGATAGCGGGAGGGTACGAGCAGTACTTC	CASGIAGGYEQYF	NA	TRBV27	TRBD2	TRBJ2-7
TGTGCCAGCAGTGAAGCGAGAGACAGGCTCTATGGCTACACCTTC	CASSEARDRLYGYTF	once	TRBV6-1	NA	TRBJ1-2
TGTGCTAGCAGCTCCCGACTAGCGGGGCAAGAGACCCAGTACTTC	CASSSRLAGQETQYF	NA	TRBV7-7	TRBD2	TRBJ2-5
TGTGCCGCACACAGGGAGTCGGTCTATGGCTACACCTTC	CAAHRESVYGYTF	NA	TRBV21-1	NA	TRBJ1-2
TGTGCCAGTAGTACTAACAGGGTTGCTGGAAACACCATATATTTT	CASSTNRVAGNTIYF	once	TRBV19	NA	TRBJ1-3
TGTGCCAGCAGTGTGGGGACAGGGGGCACTGAAGCTTTCTTT	CASSVGTGGTEAFF	NA	TRBV27	TRBD1	TRBJ1-1
TGCAGTGCTAGTGTTCCGGGCCAAGAGACCCAGTACTTC	CSASVPGQETQYF	NA	TRBV20-1	NA	TRBJ2-5
TGTGCCAGCAGTTACGCTGTGGCGCAGGGGGACTATGGCTACACCTTC	CASSYAVAQGDYGYTF	NA	TRBV6-5	TRBD1	TRBJ1-2
TGTGCCAGCAGTTTTGGGGCAATCGGGAACACTGAAGCTTTCTTT	CASSFGAIGNTEAFF	NA	TRBV27	NA	TRBJ1-1
TGTGCCAGCAGTCTATACCCTTCCGGGACAGGGATCCCCCCAAAACTGTTTTTT	CASSLYPSGTGIPPKLFF	NA	TRBV6-6	TRBD1	TRBJ1-4
TGTGCCAGCAGTGAAGCAACAGGGTGGAACTATGGCTACACCTTC	CASSEATGWNYGYTF	NA	TRBV6-1	NA	TRBJ1-2
TGTGCCAGCAGCTTTGGACAAACCTACGAGCAGTACTTC	CASSFGQTYEQYF	NA	TRBV7-9	NA	TRBJ2-7
TGTGCCAGCAGCGACCGGACAGGGGGCGCGGTAGAGACCCAGTACTTC	CASSDRTGGAVETQYF	NA	TRBV7-8	TRBD1	TRBJ2-5
TGTGCCAGCAGCCCGGCGCAGGACTATGGCTACACCTTC	CASSPAQDYGYTF	NA	TRBV11-3	NA	TRBJ1-2
TGTGCCAGCAGTTTGGGGCTAGTTGACGGTGAGCAGTTCTTC	CASSLGLVDGEQFF	NA	TRBV28	NA	TRBJ2-1
TGTGCCAGTAGTATAGACCTTTCTGTCGGCGGGGAGACCCAGTACTTC	CASSIDLSVGGETQYF	NA	TRBV19	NA	TRBJ2-5
TGTGCCAGCAGCTCGACCGGGGAGCTGTTTTTT	CASSSTGELFF	NA	TRBV9	NA	TRBJ2-2
TGCGCCAGCCGGCGGGAGGGAAGTAACAATGAGCAGTTCTTC	CASRREGSNNEQFF	NA	TRBV5-1	TRBD2	TRBJ2-1
TGTGCCAGCAGACGAGGGGGACTGGTCTCCTACGAGCAGTACTTC	CASRRGGLVSYEQYF	NA	TRBV7-8	NA	TRBJ2-7
TGTGCCAGCTCTCCTATCGAGGGGGATGAGACCCAGTACTTC	CASSPIEGDETQYF	NA	TRBV18	NA	TRBJ2-5
TGTGCCTGGGGGACAGCTGAAAAACTGTTTTTT	CAWGTAEKLFF	few	TRBV30	TRBD1	TRBJ1-4
TGTGCCAGCACCCCCTGGACAGGGGGCTACACTGAAGCTTTCTTT	CASTPWTGGYTEAFF	NA	TRBV14	TRBD1	TRBJ1-1
TGTGCCAGCAGTTTAGGGGGGGACTATGGCTACACCTTC	CASSLGGDYGYTF	NA	TRBV28	NA	TRBJ1-2
TGCAGTGTTCTACAGGGGGAAGCTTTCTTT	CSVLQGEAFF	NA	TRBV20-1	TRBD1	TRBJ1-1
TGTGCCAGTAGTATTCTCGGGCTAGCGGGAGATAGATACGAGCAGTACTTC	CASSILGLAGDRYEQYF	once	TRBV19	TRBD2	TRBJ2-7
TGTGCCAGCAGCCCCCCCCGGGACAGGAGCTCCTACGAGCAGTACTTC	CASSPPRDRSSYEQYF	NA	TRBV7-9	TRBD1	TRBJ2-7
TGTGCCAGCAGTTTCTCGACAGGGGTCGGCTACACCTTC	CASSFSTGVGYTF	NA	TRBV28	TRBD1	TRBJ1-2